This T cell receptor beta chain comes out of a study of blood T cell repertoires in COVID-19. Study-level background: Specimens from acute and convalescent COVID-19 originated in the United States, Italy and Spain.

Clinical history reported by participants formed the basis on which cohorts were assigned. Exposed volunteers were people who met a COVID-19 case within 2 weeks before study entry. The repertoire was sequenced with immunoSEQ multiplex PCR; TCRdb's copy has only in-frame clones and lacks some. The sample holds some 400,000 clones, approximately 90% seen once. Sequenced material: PBMCs or T cells enriched from blood (not recorded which). The receptor was isolated from a woman aged 40 to 49 who had been exposed to COVID-19.

CDR3 in amino acids: CAWSTGLAGVEYF. The CDR3, as DNA: TGTGCCTGGAGTACGGGACTAGCGGGAGTTGAGTACTTC. The chain couples TRBV30 to TRBJ2-7, with 14 positions matching TRBD2. CDR3 length equals 13 residues. Losses at the gene ends were 2 bases for V and 11 bases for J; bases not matched to a gene: 5. The germline V gene encodes CDR1 GTSNPN and CDR2 SVGIG (reference sequence).